These 5 T cell receptor beta chains originate from one sample sequenced in a study of vaccination and CD4 T cells after COVID-19. The antigens of these receptors remain unknown. Treatment denoted: roughly 11-day PBMC culture with coronavirus spike peptide pools or control peptides (ViraFEST assay). Sequencing of the DNA from cultured CD4+ T cells was carried out with the Oncomine TCR Beta short-read assay. TCRdb called the PCR reads again in MiXCR, with one record for every CDR3 protein. The table includes about 12,000 distinct CDR3 sequences, under 65% detected once. The sequenced material came from CD4+ T cells from blood, cultured in vitro. These receptors were obtained from a human donor who had recovered from COVID-19.

The V call is TRBV29-1, the J call TRBJ2-5; 10 nucleotides match TRBD2. The CDR3 has 16 residues. Germline CDR1 and CDR2: SQVTM and ANQGSEA. Germline trimming cut 3 bases from V and 1 base from J; bases unmatched to any gene: 8. The CDR3 nucleotides read TGCAGCGTTGAGAGGGCTAGCGGGAGAAGCCAAGAGACCCAGTACTTC. It yields the protein CSVERASGRSQETQYF.

The chain links TRBV4-2 to TRBJ1-1; TRBD1 might be the D (5 bases). V lost 0 bases to trimming and J lost 8 bases, with 10 bases between them. The CDR3 loop spans 13 amino acids. Looked up from germline, CDR1 is LGHNA and CDR2 is YNFKEQ. CDR3 nucleotides: TGTGCCAGCAGCCAAGAGTGGGAGGGGGAAGCTTTCTTT. Residues: CASSQEWEGEAFF.

The rearrangement uses TRBV20-1 and TRBJ2-1; 7 bases match TRBD2. Germline V gene sequence: CDR1 DFQATT, CDR2 SNEGSKA (reference sequence). The CDR3 sequence is 16 residues long. The junction had 14 bases not matched to a gene; V was cut back by 2 bases and J by 7 bases. The CDR3 reads CSARRLGGRAGNEQFF. The DNA for the CDR3 is TGCAGTGCTAGACGTCTTGGAGGGAGGGCTGGGAATGAGCAGTTCTTC.

The chain carries TRBV6-4 and TRBJ2-3, with a weak D call TRBD2 (5 bases). V dropped 8 bases and J dropped 0 bases, with 15 bases sitting between them. The germline CDR1 and CDR2 sequences are MRHNA and SNTAGT. CDR3 length: 15 amino acids. The chain's CDR3 is CASAQGSLSTDTQYF. In DNA, the CDR3 is TGTGCCAGCGCCCAAGGGAGCCTCAGCACAGATACGCAGTATTTT.

In its sample, this clonotype was seen a few times. The J gene is TRBJ2-4, the V gene TRBV20-1; D is unresolved. Per germline, CDR1 DFQATT and CDR2 SNEGSKA (reference sequence). The CDR3 totals 15 residues. Trimming pared 6 bases from V and 2 bases from J, leaving 17 bases between. CDR3 protein: CSAESSRGSKNIQYF. CDR3 coding DNA: TGCAGTGCAGAGTCGTCCCGCGGATCCAAAAACATTCAGTACTTC.